This passage covers 18 T cell receptor beta chains from one sample sequenced in a study of cytomegalovirus exposure and HLA in healthy donors. PCR employed 60 Vbeta and 13 Jbeta primers. Sequenced by immunoSEQ multiplex PCR; TCRdb stores in-frame clones only, minus some. The sample lists roughly 110,000 clones; about 80% were seen once. Sequenced material: PBMCs. These TCRs come from a human donor in good health.

This rearrangement joins TRBV6-6 to TRBJ2-7, with 11 bases matching TRBD1. The CDR3 extends over 15 amino acids. CDR1 and CDR2 from the germline V gene are MNHNY and SVGAGI (reference sequence). The J segment lost 0 bases and the V segment lost 6 bases, leaving 4 bases of the junction unmatched. Here the CDR3 reads CASRTGTGGSYEQYF. CDR3 sequence (DNA): TGTGCCAGCAGGACCGGGACAGGGGGCTCCTACGAGCAGTACTTC.

The chain couples TRBV7-2 to TRBJ2-5, with D tentatively TRBD2 (6 bases). V was pared by 5 bases and J by 0 bases, with 16 bases between. Germline CDR1 and CDR2: SGHTA and FQGNSA. The CDR3 runs 16 residues. CDR3 region: CASSLTTLAYQETQYF. The DNA of the CDR3 is TGTGCCAGCAGCCTGACCACTCTAGCGTACCAAGAGACCCAGTACTTC.

The chain employs TRBV28 and TRBJ1-1, with D unclear. The CDR3 runs 11 residues. V was pared by 7 bases and J by 0 bases, with 3 bases between. In germline, CDR1 is MDHEN, CDR2 SYDVKM. For the CDR3, the DNA is TGTGCCAGCACAGTGAACACTGAAGCTTTCTTT. Translated, it gives CASTVNTEAFF.

The chain combines TRBV7-2 with TRBJ2-7; D is perhaps TRBD1 (6 bases). CDR1 and CDR2 from the germline V gene are SGHTA and FQGNSA. V was pared by 4 bases and J by 4 bases, with 11 bases between. The CDR3 consists of 13 residues. This CDR3 reads CASSYTQGYEQYF. The DNA of the CDR3 is TGTGCCAGCAGCTACACACAGGGTTACGAGCAGTACTTC.

The chain couples TRBV7-2 to TRBJ2-7, with 9 bases fitting TRBD1. The J segment lost 1 base and the V segment lost 5 bases, leaving 9 bases of the junction unmatched. The CDR3 length is 16 residues. CDR1 is SGHTA and CDR2 is FQGNSA in the germline V gene. CDR3 bases: TGTGCCAGCAGCGATAGCTCCGGGACAGGGTCCTACGAGCAGTACTTC. Amino acid sequence: CASSDSSGTGSYEQYF.

The chain has TRBV28 and TRBJ2-7; D gene ambiguous. Germline V gene lookup returns CDR1 MDHEN and CDR2 SYDVKM. The CDR3 contains 10 residues. With 6 bases removed from V and 10 bases from J, the gap between germline ends came to 10 bases. The CDR3 is CASRRLVQYF. CDR3 bases: TGTGCCAGCAGACGTTTAGTCCAGTACTTC.

The chain employs TRBV28 and TRBJ2-6, with unresolved D. V gave up 4 bases and J gave up 3 bases, with 10 bases separating them. The CDR3 has 15 residues. The germline gives CDR1 MDHEN, CDR2 SYDVKM. In DNA form, the CDR3 reads TGTGCCAGCAGTTCTAGAGCCCTTGGGGCCAACGTCCTGACTTTC. Translated, it gives CASSSRALGANVLTF.

J is TRBJ1-2 and V is TRBV27; D is possibly TRBD1 (5 bases). V was pared by 0 bases and J by 1 base, with 12 bases between. Germline V gives CDR1 MNHEY, CDR2 SMNVEV (reference sequence). This CDR3 has 16 amino acids. The CDR3 loop reads CASSLSVKGNNYGYTF. The CDR3 DNA sequence: TGTGCCAGCAGTTTATCGGTAAAGGGGAATAACTATGGCTACACCTTC.

This clone was observed a single time. The chain combines TRBV14 with TRBJ1-1; TRBD1 matches at 7 bases. Germline assignment: CDR1 SGHDN and CDR2 FVKESK. V lost 4 bases to trimming and J lost 4 bases; unmatched junction nucleotides: 12. This CDR3 spans 16 amino acids. CDR3 nucleotide sequence: TGTGCCAGCAGCCCTCTCGCAAGGGGGCGAGGCACTGAAGCTTTCTTT. Residues: CASSPLARGRGTEAFF.

The chain is built from TRBV28 and TRBJ1-3; D may be TRBD1 (5 bases). Trimming pared 3 bases from V and 1 base from J, leaving 7 bases between. CDR1 is MDHEN and CDR2 is SYDVKM in the germline V gene. This CDR3 is built from 14 residues. The CDR3 loop reads CASSLQGSGNTIYF. The CDR3 DNA reads TGTGCCAGCAGTTTGCAGGGATCTGGAAACACCATATATTTT.

The gene calls are TRBV2 and TRBJ2-2; TRBD2 aligns across 7 bases. This CDR3 is built from 15 residues. Losses at the gene ends were 2 bases for V and 1 base for J; bases not matched to a gene: 1. CDR1 is SNHLY, CDR2 FYNNEI, per germline. The CDR3 loop is CASSESSGNTGELFF. In nucleotides, the CDR3 is TGTGCCAGCAGTGAATCTAGCGGGAACACCGGGGAGCTGTTTTTT.

The chain recombines TRBV5-1 with TRBJ2-1; D might be TRBD1 (5 bases). Germline-derived CDR1 and CDR2 are SGHRS and YFSETQ. The CDR3 sequence is 14 residues long. Trimming left V 2 bases short and J 1 base short, with 7 bases between. CDR3 DNA sequence: TGCGCCAGCAGCTTACAGGTGTCCTACAATGAGCAGTTCTTC. Protein product: CASSLQVSYNEQFF.

The chain employs TRBV6-5 and TRBJ2-7, with D possibly matching TRBD2 (6 bases). Germline V lookup: CDR1 MNHEY, CDR2 SVGAGI. V dropped 0 bases and J dropped 6 bases, with 9 bases sitting between them. The CDR3 consists of 13 residues. CDR3 nucleotide sequence: TGTGCCAGCAGTTACTCGGGGGGAGGCGAGCAGTACTTC. This encodes CASSYSGGGEQYF.

The gene calls are TRBV28 and TRBJ2-7, with 10 positions matching TRBD1. Germline values: CDR1 MDHEN, CDR2 SYDVKM. V lost 2 bases and J lost 12; bases outside the gene matches: 10. The CDR3 extends over 14 amino acids. CDR3 residues: CASSLPRQGAERYF. CDR3 in DNA: TGTGCCAGCAGTTTACCCCGACAGGGGGCAGAGAGGTACTTC.

The chain employs TRBV28 and TRBJ2-5; 10 nucleotides agree with TRBD2. Germline values: CDR1 MDHEN, CDR2 SYDVKM. V dropped 6 bases and J dropped 3; count of bases not matched to a gene: 4. CDR3 length equals 14 residues. The CDR3 protein is CASSPSGREETQYF. For the CDR3, the DNA is TGTGCCAGCAGCCCGAGCGGGAGGGAAGAGACCCAGTACTTC.

The gene calls are TRBV4-3 and TRBJ2-1; tentatively, D is TRBD1 (5 bases). Germline CDR1 reads LGHNA; CDR2 reads YSLEER. The CDR3 loop spans 18 amino acids. With 0 bases removed from V and 6 bases from J, the gap between germline ends came to 21 bases. CDR3 in DNA: TGCGCCAGCAGCCAAGATTGGCCCCCCAGGGCTCCCTCCAATGAGCAGTTCTTC. Its translation is CASSQDWPPRAPSNEQFF.

The V gene is TRBV5-1, the J gene TRBJ2-1; the match to TRBD2 covers 10 bases. The V gene's germline CDR1 is SGHRS and CDR2 YFSETQ. The CDR3 has 15 amino acids. Trimming removed 4 bases from V and 8 bases from J; junction bases left unmatched: 9. The CDR3 coding sequence is TGCGCCAGCAGCACTAGACCAGCGGGGGGGGATGAGCAGTTCTTC. Protein: CASSTRPAGGDEQFF.

The sample holds one count of this clone. Germline is not matched at one junction end, which may reflect a read error. The chain couples TRBV7-3 to TRBJ2-5, with D maybe TRBD2 (5 bases). This CDR3 is 13 amino acids long. CDR1 is SGHTA and CDR2 is FQGTGA in the germline V gene. The CDR3 DNA reads as TGTTCCAGCAGCGATGGACTCGCAGAGACCCAGTACTTC. Encoded protein: CSSSDGLAETQYF.